This T cell receptor beta chain was documented in a study of cytomegalovirus exposure and HLA in healthy donors. Study overall: Researchers found that about 82% of 398 genotyped donors fell within the Caucasian-associated ancestry cluster. Study-wide results and caveats: A later analysis associated 16,000 or so TCR beta sequences with HLA alleles at a 0.05 false discovery rate. V- and J-gene trimming in TCR beta was tied to a missense DCLRE1C variant by an analysis performed later.

The CDR3 totals 15 residues. CDR1 and CDR2 (germline): WSHSY, SAAADI. The V gene end was trimmed by 6 bases and the J gene end by 5 bases; junction bases not matched to a gene: 7. With regard to this clone: No antigen is known for it.

In the PCR, 60 Vbeta and 13 Jbeta primers were used. TCRdb's copy holds only in-frame clones and misses some; the assay was immunoSEQ multiplex PCR. The table records 200,000 or so clones, 82% of them present only once. This receptor was taken from a woman aged 18-29 years in good health and CMV-seronegative. The chain uses TRBV10-2 and TRBJ2-1; 10 bases align to TRBD2. The sequenced sample consisted of PBMCs. The CDR3, as DNA: TGCGCCAGCAGGCTCAGCGGGGGGGCCAACAATGAGCAGTTCTTC. Translation: CASRLSGGANNEQFF.